A single T cell receptor beta chain is shown here with its context. The data were obtained in a study of PD-1 blockade in classical Hodgkin lymphoma. Following autologous stem cell transplantation, relapse occurred in every patient, and exposure to brentuximab vedotin varied. Only in-frame clones appear in the TCRdb table, and some are missing; sequencing was by immunoSEQ multiplex PCR. The table shows tens of thousands of clones, with 60% to 85% occurring only once. The source of this sequence is a human donor with classical Hodgkin lymphoma. The specimen comprised peripheral blood mononuclear cells (PBMCs), sampled before the second cycle of nivolumab.

The CDR3 region has the DNA TGCGCCAGCAGCCAAGATCGTCAGGGATTGACTAGCTCCTACAATGAGCAGTTCTTC. It codes for CASSQDRQGLTSSYNEQFF. The rearrangement uses TRBV4-3 and TRBJ2-1; D might be TRBD2 (6 bases). CDR3 length: 19 amino acids. Germline values: CDR1 LGHNA, CDR2 YSLEER. V was clipped by 0 bases and J by 0 bases, with 18 bases between them.